The clone carrying this TCR beta chain was counted a single time. Its antigen is not identified. The sample originates from a study of CD8 T cells in Susac syndrome. Findings and caveats of the study: Clonal expansion was not seen in any Susac syndrome CD4+ T cell repertoire.

Trimming stripped 0 bases from V and 1 base from J, with 6 bases between. The CDR3 loop spans 13 amino acids. Germline V gene lookup returns CDR1 DFQATT and CDR2 SNEGSKA (reference sequence). Negative isolation yielded CD8+ and CD4+ T cells; FACS enriched TEMRA cells. An input of roughly 0.5 to 1 ug of RNA was subjected to reverse transcription using random hexamers. Amplification of TCR beta CDR3 across 54 Vbeta and 13 Jbeta was performed with immunoSEQ multiplex PCR. TCRdb re-derived calls from the immunoSEQ multiplex PCR reads in MiXCR, one entry per CDR3 protein. The table includes hundreds of thousands of distinct CDR3 sequences, 90% to 96% detected once.

This rearrangement joins TRBV20-1 to TRBJ1-2; D uncertain. The sequenced material came from CD4+ T cells from PBMCs. This sequence originates from a human donor with Susac syndrome. This CDR3 reads CSARDGDNYGYTF. CDR3 in DNA: TGCAGTGCTAGAGATGGCGATAACTATGGCTACACCTTC.